Sequencing of this TCR beta chain was carried out in a study of blood T cell repertoires in COVID-19. After removal of 4 bases from V and 6 bases from J, the junction contained 8 bases not matched to a gene. This CDR3 is built from 14 residues. CDR1 and CDR2 (germline): SGDLS, YYNGEE. Libraries were prepared by immunoSEQ multiplex PCR; TCRdb keeps only in-frame clonotypes and omits some of them. Here the sample spans about 280,000 clones, 88% being singletons. The chain recombines TRBV9 with TRBJ2-7; TRBD1 agrees at 9 bases. The receptor was isolated from a man between 18 and 35 years old with active or convalescent COVID-19. The sequenced sample consisted of peripheral blood. CDR3 sequence (DNA): TGTGCCAGCAGCCCATGGACAGGGGTGACCGAGCAGTACTTC. It is translated as CASSPWTGVTEQYF. The whole variable domain, filled in from reference TRBV9 and TRBJ2-7, reads DSGVTQTPKHLITATGQRVTLRCSPRSGDLSVYWYQQSLDQGLQFLIQYYNGEERAKGNILERFSAQQFPDLHSELNLSSLELGDSALYFCASSPWTGVTEQYFGPGTRLTVT.